The entry below describes one T cell receptor beta chain. No antigen is known for it. The authors made the TRB cDNA libraries by 5' RACE using UMI labels. No DNA is given; TCRdb re-called the 5' RACE reads and lists each CDR3 protein once. This sample lists roughly 140,000 distinct CDR3 sequences; its ten largest clones have around 0.3%. The data derive from a study of CXCR3-negative and CXCR3-positive naive CD8 T cells. The overall study: TRB reads totalled about 140 million, about 1.5 +/- 0.3 million per library. Study-level results: Memory CD8+ T cell repertoires were far less diverse than both naive subsets. Relative to CXCR3-negative naive cells, CXCR3-positive naive cells had more hydrophobic TRB CDR3s. Naive cells, whether CXCR3-negative or CXCR3-positive, had similar TRBV-TRBJ usage, while memory cells differed. Partial loss of CXCR3 expression followed cryopreservation; most assays used fresh PBMCs.

The CDR3 extends over 15 amino acids. Germline lookup yields CDR1 MRHNA and CDR2 SNTAGT. This TCR was sampled from a human donor in good health. Some clones in this sample may be carry-over from other donors' samples. Sequenced sample: naive CXCR3+ CD8+ T cells from blood. Subset denoted: CD45RO-CCR7+CD27+CD95- naive CD8+ T cells expressing CXCR3 (TNR3+). This sequence joins TRBV6-4 and TRBJ1-4; TCRdb calls TRBD1, which cannot be checked without DNA. The CDR3 sequence is CASSDPARGQQKLFF.